This T cell receptor beta chain was profiled in a study of control samples from healthy donors and cancer patients (dated by TCRdb to about 2020). Library creation used the immunoSEQ multiplex PCR assay. As stored in TCRdb, this immuneACCESS dataset retains in-frame rearrangements with V and J assigned. A fraction of the clones does not appear; measured against another copy, unresolved V genes explain less than half of the discrepancy, and the remainder lacks a known reason. For this sample there are approximately 89,000 clones; over 75% appear just once. The top ten constitute around 18% of the sample. In the germline V gene (reference sequence), CDR1 corresponds to GTSNPN and CDR2 to SVGIG. There are 13 amino acids in the CDR3, from cysteine to phenylalanine inclusive. Here the CDR3 DNA is all that survives: 39 bases in frame from base 1. V ends up 4 bases short and J 7 bases short, with an unmatched junction base count of 6.

Details on this clone: It lacks a known antigen. No quality values exist for individual bases; no much larger clone is one base distant.

This chain joins TRBV30 to TRBJ1-5; 8 bases in the junction line up with TRBD1. The sample was blood. The sequence came from a man aged 45-65 years in good health. The CDR3 in this case is CAWKGQGAQPQHF. Here is the DNA: TGTGCCTGGAAAGGGCAGGGGGCACAGCCCCAGCATTTT.